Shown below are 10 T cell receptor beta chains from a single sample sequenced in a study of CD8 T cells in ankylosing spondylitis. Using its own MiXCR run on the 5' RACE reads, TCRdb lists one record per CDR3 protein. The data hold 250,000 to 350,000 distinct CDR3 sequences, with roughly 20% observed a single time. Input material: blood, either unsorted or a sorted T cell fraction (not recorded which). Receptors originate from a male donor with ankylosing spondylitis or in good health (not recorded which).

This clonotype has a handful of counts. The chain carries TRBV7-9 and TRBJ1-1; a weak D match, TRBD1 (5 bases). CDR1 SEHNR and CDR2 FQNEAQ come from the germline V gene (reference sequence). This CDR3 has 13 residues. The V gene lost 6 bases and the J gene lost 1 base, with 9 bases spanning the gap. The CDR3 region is CASRWGRNTEAFF. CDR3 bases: TGTGCCAGCAGATGGGGGAGGAACACTGAAGCTTTCTTT.

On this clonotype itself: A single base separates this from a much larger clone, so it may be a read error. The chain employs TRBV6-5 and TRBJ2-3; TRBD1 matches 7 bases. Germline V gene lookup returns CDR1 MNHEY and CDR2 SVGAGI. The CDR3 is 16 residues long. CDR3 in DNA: TGTGCCATCAGTTACTCGGTGGGGACAGGCACAGATACGCAGTATTTT. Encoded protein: CAISYSVGTGTDTQYF.

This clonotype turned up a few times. Here the CDR3 reads CASSLGLAVSYEQYV. The CDR3 nucleotides read TGTGCCAGCAGTTTAGGGCTAGCGGTCTCCTACGAGCAGTACGTC. The genes are TRBV12-3 or TRBV12-4 and TRBJ2-7; 7 nucleotides agree with TRBD2. Losses at the gene ends were 1 base for V and 0 bases for J; bases not matched to a gene: 3. This CDR3 is 15 amino acids long.

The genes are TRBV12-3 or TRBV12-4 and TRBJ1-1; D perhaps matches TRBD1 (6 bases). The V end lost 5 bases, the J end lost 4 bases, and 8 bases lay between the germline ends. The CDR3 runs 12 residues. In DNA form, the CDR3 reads TGTGCCAGCAGTGGACAGTCCACTGAAGCTTTCTTT. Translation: CASSGQSTEAFF.

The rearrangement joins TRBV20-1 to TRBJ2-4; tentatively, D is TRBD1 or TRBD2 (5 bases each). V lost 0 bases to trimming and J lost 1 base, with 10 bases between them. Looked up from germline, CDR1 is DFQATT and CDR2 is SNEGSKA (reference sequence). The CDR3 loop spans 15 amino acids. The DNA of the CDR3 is TGCAGTGCTAGAGATCGGGGCGGGGCCAAAAACATTCAGTACTTC. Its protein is CSARDRGGAKNIQYF.

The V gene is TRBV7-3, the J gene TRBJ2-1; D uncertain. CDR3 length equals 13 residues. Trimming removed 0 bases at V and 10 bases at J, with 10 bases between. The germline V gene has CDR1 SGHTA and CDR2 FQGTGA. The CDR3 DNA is TGTGCCAGCAGCTTAACGGTCAATTGGGAGCAGTTCTTC. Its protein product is CASSLTVNWEQFF.

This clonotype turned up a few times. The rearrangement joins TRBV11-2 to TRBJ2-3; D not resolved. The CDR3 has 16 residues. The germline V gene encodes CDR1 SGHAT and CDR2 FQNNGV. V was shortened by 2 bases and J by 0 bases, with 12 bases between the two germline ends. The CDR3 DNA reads TGTGCCAGCAGCTTATCATTTCGATCTAGCACAGATACGCAGTATTTT. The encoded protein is CASSLSFRSSTDTQYF.

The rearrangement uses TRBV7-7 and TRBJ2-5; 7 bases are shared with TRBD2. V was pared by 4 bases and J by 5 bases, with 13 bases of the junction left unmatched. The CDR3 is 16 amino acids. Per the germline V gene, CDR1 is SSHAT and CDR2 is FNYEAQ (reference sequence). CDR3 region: CASSSSTYGGGETQYF. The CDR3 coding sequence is TGTGCCAGCAGCTCATCTACGTACGGGGGAGGGGAGACCCAGTACTTC.

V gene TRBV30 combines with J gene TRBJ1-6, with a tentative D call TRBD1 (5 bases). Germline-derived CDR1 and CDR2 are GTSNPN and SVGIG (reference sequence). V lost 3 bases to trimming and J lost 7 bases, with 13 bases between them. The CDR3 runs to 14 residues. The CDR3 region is CAWSARGVNSPLHF. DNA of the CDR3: TGTGCCTGGAGCGCCCGGGGGGTCAATTCACCCCTCCACTTT.

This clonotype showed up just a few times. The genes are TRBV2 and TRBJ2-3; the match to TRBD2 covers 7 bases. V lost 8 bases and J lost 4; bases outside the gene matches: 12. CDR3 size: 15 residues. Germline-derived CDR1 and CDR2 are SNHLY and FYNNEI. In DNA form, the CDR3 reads TGTGCCAGCGCTGAATTCGGCGGGAGCTCAGATACGCAGTATTTT. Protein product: CASAEFGGSSDTQYF.